The source of this T cell receptor beta chain is a study of cytomegalovirus exposure and HLA in healthy donors. Notes on the study in general: In an earlier analysis, most TCR beta V segments were productive about 87% or about 30% of the time.

As regards this clone: Its target is unknown.

From germline, CDR1 is SGHRS and CDR2 YFSETQ. V trimming: 0 bases; J trimming: 3 bases; junction bases outside the gene matches: 7. This CDR3 comprises 17 residues. Primers: 60 Vbeta forward and 13 Jbeta reverse. Using immunoSEQ multiplex PCR, the repertoire was profiled, and TCRdb retains in-frame clones only, with some absent. The table lists more than 150,000 clones, more than 75% of them singletons. This sequence originates from a young woman in good health and CMV-seropositive. This chain uses TRBV5-1 with TRBJ2-1; 9 positions match TRBD2. The sample consisted of PBMCs. CDR3 coding DNA: TGCGCCAGCAGCTTGGTTGGTAGCGGGGGTTTCTACAATGAGCAGTTCTTC. Amino acid sequence: CASSLVGSGGFYNEQFF.